The rows below give T cell receptor beta chains drawn from one sample of a study of T cells after yellow fever vaccination. TCRdb recomputed calls from the 5' RACE reads with MiXCR, one row per CDR3 protein. The data hold 300,000 to 350,000 distinct CDR3 sequences, with 4% observed a single time. The sequences come from PBMCs, collected 5 days after the yellow fever booster vaccination. The source of these receptors is a man aged 18 to 30 who received the YFV17D yellow fever vaccine. Each CDR3 is given with its conserved first and last residue. The D gene is left open where the match is weak. The listing skips clone size in some rows; elsewhere it reads once, few, many or a size class.

TRBV28	few	TRBJ2-1	TRBD1	CASWTGGGRSYNEQFF	TGTGCCAGCTGGACAGGGGGCGGCCGCTCCTACAATGAGCAGTTCTTC
TRBV20-1	many	TRBJ2-3	NA	CSARAGGDTDTQYF	TGCAGTGCTAGAGCCGGCGGGGACACGGATACGCAGTATTTT
TRBV5-1	few	TRBJ1-1	TRBD1	CASSRDRQNTEAFF	TGCGCCAGCAGCCGGGACAGGCAAAACACTGAAGCTTTCTTT
TRBV30	NA	TRBJ2-1	NA	CAWGSGYYNEQFF	TGTGCCTGGGGAAGCGGCTACTACAATGAGCAGTTCTTC
TRBV20-1	NA	TRBJ1-2	TRBD1	CSASTGQGGSYGYTF	TGCAGTGCTAGTACGGGACAGGGTGGGAGTTATGGCTACACCTTC
TRBV9	few	TRBJ2-3	NA	CASSVDRAGPTDTQYF	TGTGCCAGCAGCGTCGACAGGGCGGGGCCCACAGATACGCAGTATTTT
TRBV19	few	TRBJ2-4	NA	CASSIGDLLAKNIQYF	TGTGCCAGTAGTATTGGAGATCTGCTAGCCAAAAACATTCAGTACTTC
TRBV4-1	NA	TRBJ2-7	NA	CASSRPGVDYEQYF	TGCGCCAGCAGCCGGCCGGGAGTTGATTACGAGCAGTACTTC
TRBV7-9	many	TRBJ1-5	TRBD1	CASSLARQGANQPQHF	TGTGCCAGCAGCTTAGCCAGACAGGGGGCCAATCAGCCCCAGCATTTT
TRBV5-1	few	TRBJ2-2	NA	CASRIDPHRTGELFF	TGCGCCAGCAGAATTGATCCCCACCGTACCGGGGAGCTGTTTTTT
TRBV27	NA	TRBJ1-6	NA	CASSSWDTYNSPLHF	TGTGCCAGCAGTTCCTGGGACACCTATAATTCACCCCTCCACTTT
TRBV20-1	NA	TRBJ1-1	NA	CSAIVNTEAFF	TGCAGTGCTATTGTGAACACTGAAGCTTTCTTT
TRBV7-3	many	TRBJ2-3	TRBD2	CASSQSFGGGKATDTQYF	TGTGCCAGCAGCCAGTCTTTCGGCGGGGGGAAAGCCACAGATACGCAGTATTTT
TRBV4-1	many	TRBJ2-7	NA	CASSQDGTGIYEQYF	TGCGCCAGCAGCCAAGATGGGACGGGAATCTACGAGCAGTACTTC
TRBV5-8	NA	TRBJ2-1	TRBD1	CASSFGTGVWEQFF	TGTGCCAGCAGCTTCGGGACAGGGGTTTGGGAGCAGTTCTTC
TRBV20-1	few	TRBJ2-5	TRBD2	CSATIAGVQETQYF	TGCAGTGCCACGATAGCGGGGGTCCAAGAGACCCAGTACTTC
TRBV12-3/TRBV12-4	many	TRBJ2-5	TRBD2	CASSSGGRETQYF	TGTGCCAGCAGTTCGGGGGGAAGAGAGACCCAGTACTTC
TRBV5-1	many	TRBJ2-1	TRBD1	CASSLASRGRGDEQFF	TGCGCCAGCAGCTTGGCTTCCAGGGGGCGCGGGGATGAGCAGTTCTTC
TRBV9	NA	TRBJ1-2	NA	CASSGRQSYTF	TGTGCCAGCAGCGGAAGACAGAGCTACACCTTC
TRBV5-4	NA	TRBJ2-1	TRBD2	CASSLAGGMVEQFF	TGTGCCAGCAGCTTAGCGGGGGGGATGGTTGAGCAGTTCTTC
TRBV25-1	many	TRBJ1-5	NA	CASSEGDGNYQPQHF	TGTGCCAGCAGTGAGGGAGACGGAAACTATCAGCCCCAGCATTTT
TRBV5-1	many	TRBJ1-1	NA	CASSINEGYTEAFF	TGCGCCAGCAGTATAAACGAAGGATACACTGAAGCTTTCTTT
TRBV7-2	many	TRBJ2-1	TRBD1	CASSSQGDRWYNEQFF	TGTGCCAGCAGCTCGCAGGGGGACAGGTGGTACAATGAGCAGTTCTTC
TRBV7-2	many	TRBJ2-1	NA	CASSLAPGYNEQFF	TGTGCCAGCAGCTTAGCCCCCGGTTACAATGAGCAGTTCTTC
TRBV7-2	few	TRBJ2-2	NA	CASSLGADTGELFF	TGTGCCAGCAGCTTAGGTGCGGACACCGGGGAGCTGTTTTTT
TRBV4-3	many	TRBJ2-1	TRBD2	CASSQGVAGGYNEQFF	TGCGCCAGCAGCCAAGGGGTAGCGGGGGGGTACAATGAGCAGTTCTTC
TRBV7-9	few	TRBJ1-1	TRBD1	CASRGQGAGEAFF	TGTGCCAGCAGGGGACAGGGGGCAGGTGAAGCTTTCTTT
TRBV10-3	few	TRBJ2-5	NA	CAISDGREETQYF	TGTGCCATCAGTGACGGAAGGGAAGAGACCCAGTACTTC
TRBV7-6	few	TRBJ2-3	NA	CASSSEGETQYF	TGTGCCAGCAGTTCAGAGGGGGAGACGCAGTATTTT
TRBV7-8	few	TRBJ1-1	NA	CASSLAKRGINEAFF	TGTGCCAGCAGCTTAGCAAAGAGGGGGATCAATGAAGCTTTCTTT
TRBV5-1	many	TRBJ2-1	NA	CASSLAVLASNEQFF	TGCGCCAGCAGCTTGGCCGTTCTAGCAAGCAATGAGCAGTTCTTC
TRBV5-1	many	TRBJ1-1	NA	CASSLEGGDTEAFF	TGCGCCAGCAGCTTGGAGGGTGGGGACACTGAAGCTTTCTTT
TRBV24-1	NA	TRBJ2-3	TRBD1	CATSDLTGTGVTGTQYF	TGTGCCACCAGTGATTTGACCGGGACAGGGGTCACCGGGACGCAGTATTTT
TRBV10-1	many	TRBJ2-5	NA	CASSPNPGETQYF	TGCGCCAGCAGTCCCAATCCGGGGGAGACCCAGTACTTC
TRBV20-1	NA	TRBJ1-2	NA	CSATDSANYGYTF	TGCAGTGCAACGGACAGTGCTAACTATGGCTACACCTTC
TRBV5-1	few	TRBJ1-2	TRBD1	CASSSSTGAVNYGYTF	TGCGCCAGCAGCAGTTCGACAGGGGCCGTTAACTATGGCTACACCTTC
TRBV4-1	many	TRBJ2-2	NA	CASSQGYAGELFF	TGCGCCAGCAGCCAAGGTTATGCCGGGGAGCTGTTTTTT
TRBV5-6	many	TRBJ1-2	NA	CASSSGANGYTF	TGTGCCAGCAGCTCGGGGGCGAATGGCTACACCTTC
TRBV7-2	NA	TRBJ1-4	NA	CASSSAVSGRKLFF	TGTGCCAGCAGCTCCGCCGTCAGCGGTAGAAAACTGTTTTTT
TRBV7-2	many	TRBJ2-5	TRBD1	CASSRGTGYQGETQYF	TGTGCCAGCAGCAGAGGGACAGGGTATCAGGGTGAGACCCAGTACTTC
TRBV9	few	TRBJ1-1	NA	CASSNDRKNTEAFF	TGTGCCAGCAGTAATGACAGAAAGAACACTGAAGCTTTCTTT
TRBV5-6	NA	TRBJ2-2	NA	CASSMTPTSTGELFF	TGTGCCAGCAGCATGACACCTACCTCGACCGGGGAGCTGTTTTTT
TRBV7-9	NA	TRBJ2-4	NA	CASSPPPVNIQYF	TGTGCCAGCAGCCCCCCCCCCGTAAACATTCAGTACTTC
TRBV5-5	few	TRBJ2-5	NA	CASSWRPARGSEYF	TGTGCCAGCAGCTGGAGACCTGCTAGGGGTTCGGAGTACTTC
TRBV29-1	NA	TRBJ2-2	NA	CSVSAATGELFF	TGCAGCGTGTCGGCCGCTACCGGGGAGCTGTTTTTT
TRBV5-1	NA	TRBJ1-1	NA	CASMVGTMNTEAFF	TGCGCCAGCATGGTCGGGACGATGAACACTGAAGCTTTCTTT
TRBV20-1	NA	TRBJ2-3	TRBD2	CSARDRLRGGGDTQYF	TGCAGTGCTAGAGATCGGTTGCGGGGGGGCGGAGATACGCAGTATTTT
TRBV20-1	NA	TRBJ2-5	NA	CSAREAINQETQYF	TGCAGTGCTAGAGAGGCTATAAATCAAGAGACCCAGTACTTC
TRBV6-2/TRBV6-3	NA	TRBJ1-1	TRBD1	CASTEGQGGTTEAFF	TGTGCCAGCACCGAAGGGCAGGGGGGTACCACTGAAGCTTTCTTT
TRBV7-2	few	TRBJ2-6	NA	CASSLRTHSSGANVLTF	TGTGCCAGCAGCTTACGGACACATAGCTCTGGGGCCAACGTCCTGACTTTC
TRBV9	many	TRBJ2-3	TRBD2	CASSKGAGRTDTQYF	TGTGCCAGCAGCAAAGGAGCGGGGCGCACAGATACGCAGTATTTT
TRBV4-2	few	TRBJ2-1	TRBD2	CASNRGGGNEQFF	TGTGCCAGCAACCGGGGCGGGGGTAATGAGCAGTTCTTC
TRBV5-1	few	TRBJ1-1	NA	CASSTDYTEAFF	TGCGCCAGCAGCACAGATTACACTGAAGCTTTCTTT
TRBV5-1	many	TRBJ2-5	NA	CASSFIPGSQETQYF	TGCGCCAGCAGCTTCATTCCGGGGTCCCAAGAGACCCAGTACTTC
TRBV5-1	NA	TRBJ1-5	NA	CASSLDVGNQPQHF	TGCGCCAGCAGCTTAGACGTAGGCAATCAGCCCCAGCATTTT
TRBV12-2	few	TRBJ1-5	NA	CASRCAGAYGQPQHF	TGTGCAAGTCGCTGCGCAGGGGCCTACGGTCAGCCCCAGCATTTT